This T cell receptor beta chain stems from a study of blood T cells in healthy people across ages. Points from the study as a whole: Long-lived donors carried more naive CD4+ cells and greater diversity than aged donors. As naive T cell percentage varied, TCR beta diversity correlated strongly with it.

Then a second PCR, running about 6 to 11 cycles, was carried out with a sample-barcoded 5' primer and a J-beta primer mix. Each sample provided no less than 2.5 million CDR3-containing paired-end reads. TCRdb recomputed calls from the 5' RACE reads with MiXCR, one row per CDR3 protein. In the table there are hundreds of thousands of distinct CDR3 sequences, 58% of which are singletons. V lost 0 bases, J lost 7 bases, and 16 bases lay in between. The CDR3 spans 16 residues. The germline V gene has CDR1 KGHSY and CDR2 FQNENV. For this clonotype: Its antigen is unknown.

The receptor was isolated from a man in his sixties in good health. Sequencing used blood. J is TRBJ2-1 and V is TRBV16, with D possibly being TRBD1 (5 bases). In DNA, the CDR3 is TGTGCCAGCAGCCAATCTCAGGGTCCCGGCATGAATGAGCAGTTCTTC. Amino acids: CASSQSQGPGMNEQFF.